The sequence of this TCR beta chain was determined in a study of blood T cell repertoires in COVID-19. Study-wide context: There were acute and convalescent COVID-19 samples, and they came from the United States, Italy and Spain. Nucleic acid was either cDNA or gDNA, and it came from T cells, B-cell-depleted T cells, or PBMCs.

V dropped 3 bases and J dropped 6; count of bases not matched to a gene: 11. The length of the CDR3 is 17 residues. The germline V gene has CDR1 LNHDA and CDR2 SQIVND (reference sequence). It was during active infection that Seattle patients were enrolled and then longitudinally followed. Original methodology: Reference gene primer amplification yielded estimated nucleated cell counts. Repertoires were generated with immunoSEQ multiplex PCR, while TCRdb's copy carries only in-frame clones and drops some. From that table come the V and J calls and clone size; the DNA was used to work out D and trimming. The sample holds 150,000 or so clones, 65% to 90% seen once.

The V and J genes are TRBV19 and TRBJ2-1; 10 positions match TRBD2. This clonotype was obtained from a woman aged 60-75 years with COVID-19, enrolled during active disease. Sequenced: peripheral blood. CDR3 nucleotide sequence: TGTGCCAGTAGTATTCTCCCCACAGCGGGGGGGCGCAATGAGCAGTTCTTC. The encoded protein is CASSILPTAGGRNEQFF. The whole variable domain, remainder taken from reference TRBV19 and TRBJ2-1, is DGGITQSPKYLFRKEGQNVTLSCEQNLNHDAMYWYRQDPGQGLRLIYYSQIVNDFQKGDIAEGYSVSREKKESFPLTVTSAQKNPTAFYLCASSILPTAGGRNEQFFGPGTRLTVL.